A single sample is the source of the 5 T cell receptor beta chains below, sequenced in a study of graft-versus-host responses after intestinal transplantation. The repertoire was sequenced with immunoSEQ multiplex PCR; TCRdb's copy has only in-frame clones and lacks some. Here the sample spans around 17,000 clones, 80% to 90% being singletons. This specimen consisted of PBMCs, obtained approximately 110 days after intestinal transplant. These TCRs come from a human patient who received an intestinal transplant, so some T cells may come from the graft donor.

The chain uses TRBV5-8 and TRBJ2-3; D perhaps matches TRBD2 (7 bases). The CDR3 length is 16 residues. The germline gives CDR1 SGHTS, CDR2 YDEGEE. V gave up 2 bases and J gave up 3 bases, with 16 bases separating them. As DNA, the CDR3 is TGTGCCAGCAGCTTCCCCCGGGGGGCTGTAACAGATACGCAGTATTTT. Translating gives CASSFPRGAVTDTQYF.

Only one count was recorded for this clone. The chain uses TRBV6-1 and TRBJ2-7; D call uncertain. V lost 8 bases and J lost 3, with 11 bases in between. This CDR3 is built from 12 residues. Germline V gene sequence: CDR1 MNHNS, CDR2 SASEGT. The CDR3 sequence: CASGTSYYEQYF. The CDR3 DNA reads TGTGCCAGCGGAACCTCATACTACGAGCAGTACTTC.

V usage is TRBV9 and J usage is TRBJ2-7, with 9 nucleotides matching TRBD2. CDR3 length: 15 amino acids. Trimming cost V 4 bases and J 6 bases; bases outside gene matches: 11. Germline V lookup: CDR1 SGDLS, CDR2 YYNGEE. The CDR3 DNA is TGTGCCAGCAGCCCCACTTCGGGACTAGCAGGCGAGCAGTACTTC. This encodes CASSPTSGLAGEQYF.

The chain carries TRBV7-2 and TRBJ2-1; 8 bases are a match to TRBD2. V lost 5 bases and J lost 4; bases outside the gene matches: 4. Germline CDR1 SGHTA, CDR2 FQGNSA. This CDR3 is 14 amino acids long. CDR3 loop: CASSQSGGYNEQFF. The CDR3 bases are TGTGCCAGCAGCCAAAGCGGGGGTTACAATGAGCAGTTCTTC. The entire variable domain, with the rest obtained from reference TRBV7-2 and TRBJ2-1, is as follows: GAGVSQSPSNKVTEKGKDVELRCDPISGHTALYWYRQSLGQGLEFLIYFQGNSAPDKSGLPSDRFSAERTGGSVSTLTIQRTQQEDSAVYLCASSQSGGYNEQFFGPGTRLTVL.

The gene calls are TRBV5-1 and TRBJ2-3; tentative D call: TRBD2 (6 bases). CDR3 size: 13 residues. Germline V gene lookup returns CDR1 SGHRS and CDR2 YFSETQ. V dropped 4 bases and J dropped 9 bases, with 15 bases sitting between them. The CDR3 nucleotides are TGCGCCAGCAGCCCGGACTATTCGGGGACGCAGTATTTT. Amino acids: CASSPDYSGTQYF.